Included here is one T cell receptor (beta chain) sequence, with context. Its antigen is unknown. The PCR had 60 Vbeta and 13 Jbeta primers. Produced via immunoSEQ multiplex PCR; TCRdb's table is partial and in-frame only. The profile covers around 100,000 clones, with roughly 80% appearing a single time and 8% to 10% taken by the ten largest. The source of the sample is a study of cytomegalovirus exposure and HLA in healthy donors. As for the study in general: A preliminary data release comprised roughly 80 million unique TCRs obtained from HLA-typed donors.

The germline V gene encodes CDR1 LGHNA and CDR2 YSLEER. This CDR3 has 15 amino acids. Trimming took off 1 base at V and 3 bases at J, with 11 bases between the two ends. Study findings and constraints: Productive status was seen about 90% or about 30% of the time for most TCR beta V segments in an earlier analysis. It was likely that a cluster of highly shared sequence variants was a sequencing artifact. Later examination showed HLA-associated TCR beta chains had greater clonal expansion than equally common others.

This receptor was obtained from a male donor in good health and CMV-seropositive. This sequence joins TRBV4-3 and TRBJ2-3; D is possibly TRBD2 (7 bases). The specimen sequenced was PBMCs. CDR3 region: CASSQVGGQTDTQYF. CDR3 bases: TGCGCCAGCAGCCAAGTGGGGGGGCAGACAGATACGCAGTATTTT.